This T cell receptor (beta chain) was sequenced in a study of T cell responses to AZD1222 COVID-19 vaccine. General study findings and limits: Breadth and depth of Spike-specific TCRs rose after two AZD1222 doses. Repertoire sampling was restricted to post-peak T cell response timepoints. Distributed over spike, vaccine-associated CD4 TCRs predominated at 160-218 and 743-854. Only six people who got AZD1222 tested seropositive at baseline.

A word on this clone: The antigen remains unidentified.

Repertoires were generated with immunoSEQ multiplex PCR, while TCRdb's copy carries only in-frame clones and drops some. The top ten hold roughly 1% of the sample, which has about 160,000 clones, 93% seen once. The CDR3 loop spans 18 amino acids. Between the trimmed V and J ends, which lost 6 bases and 5 bases, there was a span of 29 bases. Per the germline V gene, CDR1 is SGHTA and CDR2 is FQGNSA. The sample here was peripheral blood, taken on day 0 of AZD1222 vaccination. The chain is built from TRBV7-2 and TRBJ2-7, with a tentative D call TRBD2 (6 bases). The TCR originated in an adult in good health. The CDR3 is CASSFFWGGVAGNDEQYF. The CDR3 coding sequence is TGTGCCAGCAGTTTTTTCTGGGGCGGGGTCGCAGGTAACGACGAGCAGTACTTC.